The table lists the clone carrying this T cell receptor (beta chain) with a few counts. What it binds is not known. This sample is part of a study of human T cells and chemical hapten exposure. Study findings and constraints: Alopecia affected the donors, so their immune response may differ from healthy people's. PT1 expanded TCR numbers rose with patch test score.

The authors' processing: Sample-level TCR yields exhibited a median of approximately 88,000, with a range of roughly 20,000 to 750,000. TCRdb fed the RACE reads into MiXCR, producing one record per CDR3 protein. Clone size and V and J calls follow TCRdb, not the original study. Of around 380,000 distinct CDR3 sequences listed, approximately 5% were seen once; the top ten hold about 2.1%. The CDR3 totals 20 residues. Germline V gene lookup returns CDR1 SNHLY and CDR2 FYNNEI. Trimming pared 6 bases from V and 0 bases from J, leaving 28 bases between. Time point given: patch test 1, 2 weeks after DPC sensitization. Treatment in this sample: therapeutic diphenylcyclopropenone sensitization with weekly scalp DPC.

The sample consisted of whole blood, taken in connection with sensitization to the hapten diphenylcyclopropenone (DPC). The TCR was taken from a woman aged 45-59 years with alopecia areata. Some clones in this sample may be carry-over from other donors' samples. The chain couples TRBV2 to TRBJ2-3; perhaps D is TRBD1 or TRBD2 (5 bases each). CDR3 sequence: CASRHPGPRGGHPSTDTQYF. The CDR3 DNA reads TGTGCCAGCAGACATCCGGGACCACGCGGCGGGCACCCTAGCACAGATACGCAGTATTTT.